This T cell receptor beta chain originates from a study of T-cell reconstitution after alpha-beta-depleted transplantation in children. Study-wide results and caveats: The authors attributed T-cell counts and diversity one year after transplant mostly to newly produced T cells. About two months after transplant, alpha-beta T cells reportedly came from several hundred expanded graft clones. Some patients owed their high day-60 TCRbeta diversity to surviving recipient T cells and thymic progenitors.

CDR1 is DFQATT and CDR2 is SNEGSKA in the germline V gene (reference sequence). The trim removed 7 bases at V and 6 bases at J, leaving 5 bases unmatched. The CDR3 length is 13 residues. This clonotype has only a few counts. Antigen: not known. Unique molecular identifiers were used in preparing the TCRbeta library. TCRdb reprocessed the PCR reads with MiXCR, giving one entry per CDR3 protein. The table lists about 980,000 distinct CDR3 sequences, roughly 31% of them singletons. The TCR was taken from a boy under two years old who had a stem cell transplant for SCID, so the T cells may come from the graft donor. The sample here was PBMCs, mostly from graft donor cells, taken 360 days after TCRalphabeta/CD19-depleted stem cell transplant. This chain connects TRBV20-1 to TRBJ2-3, with 12 bases that match TRBD1. In DNA form, the CDR3 reads TGCAGTGGCGGGACAGGGGGCGTTGATACGCAGTATTTT. The encoded protein is CSGGTGGVDTQYF.